These T cell receptor beta chains were read from a single sample in a study of cytomegalovirus exposure and HLA in healthy donors. The assay was immunoSEQ multiplex PCR, and TCRdb's table has in-frame clones only and misses some. Found here are about 130,000 clones, roughly 78% of them singletons; the top ten hold approximately 10%. The sample comprised PBMCs. All receptors come from a man aged 25-45 years in good health and CMV-seropositive. Each CDR3 is given with its conserved first and last residue. A D gene is named only where the DNA matches it firmly. Clone size is given for some rows only: seen once, a few or many times, or a class if the clone is expanded.

v_gene: TRBV7-2; d_gene: -; abundance: -; j_gene: TRBJ2-7; CDR3aa: CASSLIPGTYEQYF; CDR3nt: TGTGCCAGCAGCTTAATTCCAGGGACCTACGAGCAGTACTTC
v_gene: TRBV19; d_gene: TRBD2; abundance: -; j_gene: TRBJ2-1; CDR3aa: CASTISGLASGSYEQFF; CDR3nt: TGTGCCAGTACCATCTCGGGGTTGGCTAGCGGGAGTTATGAGCAGTTCTTC
v_gene: TRBV11-3; d_gene: -; abundance: few; j_gene: TRBJ2-1; CDR3aa: CASSEQGSSYNEQFF; CDR3nt: TGTGCCAGCAGCGAGCAGGGGAGCTCCTACAATGAGCAGTTCTTC
v_gene: TRBV7-8; d_gene: TRBD1; abundance: -; j_gene: TRBJ1-5; CDR3aa: CASSLMPSGSGAGGQHF; CDR3nt: TGTGCCAGCAGCCTAATGCCTTCGGGCTCTGGGGCAGGGGGCCAGCATTTT
v_gene: TRBV11-2; d_gene: TRBD2; abundance: -; j_gene: TRBJ2-2; CDR3aa: CASSFLPSGRAGGGELFF; CDR3nt: TGTGCCAGCAGCTTTCTCCCTAGCGGGAGGGCCGGTGGCGGGGAGCTGTTTTTT
v_gene: TRBV10-3; d_gene: -; abundance: -; j_gene: TRBJ2-7; CDR3aa: CAISVREFYEQYF; CDR3nt: TGTGCCATCAGTGTTCGGGAGTTCTACGAGCAGTACTTC
v_gene: TRBV7-9; d_gene: TRBD1; abundance: few; j_gene: TRBJ1-5; CDR3aa: CASLQGPSNQPQHF; CDR3nt: TGTGCCAGCCTACAGGGGCCTAGCAATCAGCCCCAGCATTTT
v_gene: TRBV18; d_gene: -; abundance: -; j_gene: TRBJ1-3; CDR3aa: CASSPAASSGNTIYF; CDR3nt: TGTGCCAGCTCACCGGCGGCGAGCTCTGGAAACACCATATATTTT
v_gene: TRBV19; d_gene: -; abundance: -; j_gene: TRBJ1-5; CDR3aa: CASMGRGTNQPQHF; CDR3nt: TGTGCCAGTATGGGGAGGGGAACCAATCAGCCCCAGCATTTT
v_gene: TRBV6-1; d_gene: -; abundance: -; j_gene: TRBJ1-5; CDR3aa: CASSGRGNQPQHF; CDR3nt: TGTGCCAGCAGTGGTAGGGGGAATCAGCCCCAGCATTTT
v_gene: TRBV12-5; d_gene: -; abundance: -; j_gene: TRBJ2-1; CDR3aa: CASGLEVQGGYNEQFF; CDR3nt: TGTGCTAGTGGTTTGGAGGTCCAGGGCGGCTACAATGAGCAGTTCTTC
v_gene: TRBV28; d_gene: -; abundance: -; j_gene: TRBJ1-3; CDR3aa: CASTPRGHGGNTIYF; CDR3nt: TGTGCCAGCACCCCCAGAGGGCACGGTGGAAACACCATATATTTT